This T cell receptor beta chain was recovered during a study of identical twins. This clonotype was counted ten times or more. Its antigen remains unknown. TCRdb reprocessed the 5' RACE reads with MiXCR, giving one entry per CDR3 protein. The data contain about 570,000 distinct CDR3 sequences, more than 9% of them seen just once; the ten biggest clones take up around 3.1%. Study-level findings and limits: Out-of-frame alpha sequences shared between twins exhibited an excess of low generation probability. These conclusions were based on statistical analysis (cross-sectional, not following the same donors). Models, which agreed with sharing between unrelated individuals, nonetheless underestimated the out-of-frame TCR alpha sharing seen in monozygotic twins. Part of the zero-insertion signal could reflect confounding by invariant MAIT and iNKT cells.

These records were also assigned to another study, of yellow fever vaccine responses in identical twins.

The TCR originated in a young woman in good health. The specimen was PBMCs.

CDR3 sequence (DNA): TGTGCCAGCAGTGGAATTCGAGGCAATGAGCAGTTCTTC. Protein: CASSGIRGNEQFF. This rearrangement joins TRBV6-2 or TRBV6-3 to TRBJ2-1; no reliable D call. V dropped 5 bases and J dropped 6 bases, with 11 bases sitting between them. This CDR3 region has 13 residues. Germline assignment: CDR1 MNHEY and CDR2 SVGEGT.